The TCR beta chain under discussion was sequenced for a study of regulatory T cells in long-lasting Graves disease. Trimming removed 1 base from V and 2 bases from J; junction bases left unmatched: 4. The germline gives CDR1 SGHVS, CDR2 FQNEAQ. The CDR3 is made up of 15 amino acids. Many counts were recorded for this clonotype. Its antigen is not identified. Whole-study results and caveats: TRBV28, TRBJ1-2 and TRBJ2-5 emerged as the favored segments in persistent disease.

The time point is: newly diagnosed GD, antithyroid drugs for less than 3 months. RNA extracted from PBMCs served as the sequencing template. EDTA tubes received about 8.2 milliliters of drawn peripheral blood. Both iRepertoire HTBI primers and Arm-PCR of CDR3 regions were used to build the TCR beta libraries. TCRdb reprocessed the multiplex PCR reads via MiXCR and lists one record per CDR3 protein. Of fewer than 350,000 distinct CDR3 sequences listed, 15% to 20% were seen once; the top ten hold more than 30%. This rearrangement joins TRBV7-8 to TRBJ1-1; 7 bases match TRBD1. This material consisted of peripheral blood mononuclear cells (PBMCs), taken at new diagnosis, from a patient treated with antithyroid drugs. This clonotype originated in a female donor with Graves disease. The CDR3 spells CASSLGGTANTEAFF. CDR3 coding DNA: TGTGCCAGCAGCTTAGGTGGGACAGCCAACACTGAAGCTTTCTTT.